The source of this T cell receptor beta chain is a study of technical replicates of blood from several donors. The CDR3 covers 13 residues. The germline CDR1 and CDR2 sequences are SNHLY and FYNNEI. Trimming took off 7 bases at V and 8 bases at J, with 17 bases between the two ends. This clone has a handful of counts. Some clones are missing from TCRdb's copy, which holds only in-frame ones; the method was immunoSEQ multiplex PCR. The repertoire consists of about 97,000 clones, with around 96% occurring once and the leading ten covering approximately 0.38%. The sequenced sample was T cells isolated from PBMCs. The rearrangement uses TRBV2 and TRBJ1-2; tentatively, D is TRBD1 (5 bases). The clonotype comes from a human donor in good health. CDR3 region: CASTGGRGNGYTF. Written as DNA, the CDR3 is TGTGCCAGCACCGGGGGTAGAGGGAACGGCTACACCTTC.